Sequencing of this TCR beta chain was carried out in a study of cytomegalovirus exposure and HLA in healthy donors. The PCR employed 60 Vbeta primers together with 13 Jbeta primers. Profiled with immunoSEQ multiplex PCR; TCRdb holds only in-frame clones, not every one. The sample gives 100,000 or so clones, roughly 79% of which show up once; roughly 4% is in the top ten. About this clone: Its antigen remains unknown.

Study conclusions and caveats: Analysis was carried out at a later point, and it linked a missense DCLRE1C variant to TCR beta V- and J-gene trimming. Association of some 18,000 TCR beta sequences with HLA alleles was found at 0.05 false discovery rate in a later analysis.

CDR3 length equals 13 residues. V was pared by 8 bases and J by 11 bases, with 7 bases of the junction left unmatched. The germline CDR1 and CDR2 sequences are MNHEY and SMNVEV (reference sequence). Sequenced: PBMCs. The source of this sequence is a man aged 35 to 55 in good health and CMV-seronegative. The gene calls are TRBV27 and TRBJ1-6; 9 nucleotides align to TRBD1. CDR3 region: CASGDRVRPPLHF. As DNA, the CDR3 is TGTGCCAGCGGGGACAGGGTGAGACCACCCCTCCACTTT.